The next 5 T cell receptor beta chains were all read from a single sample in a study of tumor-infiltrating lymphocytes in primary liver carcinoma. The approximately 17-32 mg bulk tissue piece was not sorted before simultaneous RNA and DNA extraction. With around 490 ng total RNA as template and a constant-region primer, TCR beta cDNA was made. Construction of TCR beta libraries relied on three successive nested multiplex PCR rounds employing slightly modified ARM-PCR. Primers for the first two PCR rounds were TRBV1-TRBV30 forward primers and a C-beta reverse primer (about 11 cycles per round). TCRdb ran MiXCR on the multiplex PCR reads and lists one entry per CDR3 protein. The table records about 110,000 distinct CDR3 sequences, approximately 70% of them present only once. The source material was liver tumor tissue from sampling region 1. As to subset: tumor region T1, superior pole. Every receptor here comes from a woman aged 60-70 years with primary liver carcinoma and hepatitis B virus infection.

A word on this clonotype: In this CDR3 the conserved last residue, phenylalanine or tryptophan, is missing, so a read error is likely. CDR3: CASSLRGAGANVLTS. CDR3 DNA: TGTGCCAGCAGTTTACGGGGAGCTGGGGCCAACGTCCTGACTTCC. The chain has TRBV12-3 or TRBV12-4 and TRBJ2-6; D possibly corresponds to TRBD2 (5 bases). This CDR3 spans 15 amino acids. V was pared by 2 bases and J by 2 bases, with 7 bases between.

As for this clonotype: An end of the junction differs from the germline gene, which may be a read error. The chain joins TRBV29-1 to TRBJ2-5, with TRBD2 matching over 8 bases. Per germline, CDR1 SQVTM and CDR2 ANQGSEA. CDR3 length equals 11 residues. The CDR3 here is CSVEGLGAQYF. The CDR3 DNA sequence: TGCAGCGTTGAGGGACTAGGGGCCCAATACTTT.

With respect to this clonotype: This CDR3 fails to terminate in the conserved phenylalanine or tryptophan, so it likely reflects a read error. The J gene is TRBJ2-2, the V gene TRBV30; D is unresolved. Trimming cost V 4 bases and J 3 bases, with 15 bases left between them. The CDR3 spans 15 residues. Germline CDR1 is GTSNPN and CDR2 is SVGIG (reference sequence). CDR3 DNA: TGTGCCTGGAAGGTGGCGGTAGTCGACACCGGGGAGCTGTTTTGT. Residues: CAWKVAVVDTGELFC.

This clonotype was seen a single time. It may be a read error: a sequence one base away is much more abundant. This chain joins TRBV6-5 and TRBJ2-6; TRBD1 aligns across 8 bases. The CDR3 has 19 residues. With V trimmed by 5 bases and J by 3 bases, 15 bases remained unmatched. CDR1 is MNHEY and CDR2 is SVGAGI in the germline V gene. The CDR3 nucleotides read TGTGCCAGCAGTGAAAATCTCGTCAGGGGGCGATTTGGGGCCAACGTCCTGACTTTC. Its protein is CASSENLVRGRFGANVLTF.

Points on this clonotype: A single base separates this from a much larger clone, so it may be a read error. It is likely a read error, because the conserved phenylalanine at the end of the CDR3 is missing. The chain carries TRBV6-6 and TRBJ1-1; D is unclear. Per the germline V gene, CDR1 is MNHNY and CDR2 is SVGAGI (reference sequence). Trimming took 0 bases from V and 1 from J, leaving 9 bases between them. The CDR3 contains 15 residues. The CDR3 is CASSYSPRGNTEAFI. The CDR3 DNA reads TGTGCCAGCAGTTACTCCCCGCGGGGGAACACTGAAGCTTTCATT.